This T cell receptor (beta chain) was found in a study of CD8 T cells in Susac syndrome. Study-wide points: An acknowledgment was made by the study that its TCR sequencing and HLA analysis involved relatively few individuals.

This clonotype turned up a few times. Its specificity is not known. V lost 1 base to trimming and J lost 5 bases, with 8 bases between them. Germline CDR1 and CDR2: SGHAT and FQNNGV. The length of the CDR3 is 14 residues. RNA in amounts of roughly 0.5 to 1 ug was reverse transcribed with random hexamers. Amplification of TCR beta CDR3 by immunoSEQ multiplex PCR spanned 54 Vbeta and 13 Jbeta. MiXCR, applied by TCRdb to the immunoSEQ multiplex PCR reads, yields one record per CDR3 protein. The table includes some 180,000 distinct CDR3 sequences, approximately 93% detected once. This TCR came from a human donor in good health. The sample comprised CD4+ T cells from PBMCs. The chain couples TRBV11-2 to TRBJ2-2; D is unclear. CDR3 residues: CASSLGFSTGELFF. In DNA form, the CDR3 reads TGTGCCAGCAGCTTAGGGTTTTCGACCGGGGAGCTGTTTTTT.